One and the same sample provided the 2 T cell receptor beta chains below, sequenced in a study of cytomegalovirus exposure and HLA in healthy donors. The PCR was carried out with 60 Vbeta primers and 13 Jbeta primers. Using immunoSEQ multiplex PCR, the repertoire was profiled, and TCRdb retains in-frame clones only, with some absent. The sample consists of approximately 140,000 clones, about 78% of them appearing once. The sequencing input was PBMCs. The receptors originated from a male donor in good health and CMV-seronegative.

This sequence joins TRBV25-1 and TRBJ2-3; TRBD2 agrees at 9 bases. Losses at the gene ends were 1 base for V and 6 bases for J; bases not matched to a gene: 5. Per germline, CDR1 MGHDK and CDR2 SYGVNS. The CDR3 is 15 residues long. CDR3 sequence reads: CASSELAGAGDTQYF. CDR3 sequence (DNA): TGTGCCAGCAGTGAATTAGCGGGAGCAGGCGATACGCAGTATTTT. Filled out from reference TRBV25-1 and TRBJ2-3, the complete variable domain reads EADIYQTPRYLVIGTGKKITLECSQTMGHDKMYWYQQDPGMELHLIHYSYGVNSTEKGDLSSESTVSRIRTEHFPLTLESARPSHTSQYLCASSELAGAGDTQYFGPGTRLTVL.

This clone has just a few counts. CDR3 nucleotide sequence: TGTGCTAGTGGCTCCGGGTCCGACCAGGGCTACACCTTC. Encoded protein: CASGSGSDQGYTF. The V call is TRBV12-5, the J call TRBJ1-2, with no clear D. The V and J ends lost 6 bases and 8 bases respectively, with 16 bases between them. Germline loops: CDR1 LGHNT, CDR2 FRNRAP. The CDR3 is made up of 13 amino acids.